This T cell receptor (beta chain) was profiled in a study of blood T cell repertoires in COVID-19. Study background: Material from acute and convalescent COVID-19 was sourced from the United States, Italy and Spain.

Only a few counts were recorded for this clone. Per germline, CDR1 SQVTM and CDR2 ANQGSEA. The V gene lost 3 bases and the J gene lost 1 base, with 9 bases spanning the gap. This CDR3 spans 13 amino acids. Sequencing was performed with immunoSEQ multiplex PCR; in TCRdb, only in-frame clones are kept and a portion is missing. The data contain about 64,000 clones, 65% to 80% of them singletons. The clonotype originates from a human donor in a cohort sampled during active COVID-19. The chain combines TRBV29-1 with TRBJ1-1, with D unresolved. Sequencing used peripheral blood. The CDR3 sequence is CSVDFRRNTEAFF. The CDR3 DNA sequence: TGCAGCGTTGATTTCCGGAGGAACACTGAAGCTTTCTTT.